A single sample gave rise to the 12 T cell receptor beta chains below, sequenced in a study of blood T cells in healthy people across ages. Next came a second PCR, run for about 6 to 11 cycles, which used a sample-barcoded 5' primer along with a J-beta primer mix. TCRdb used MiXCR to reprocess the 5' RACE reads, holding one entry per CDR3 protein. The table shows 700,000 or so distinct CDR3 sequences, with about 20% occurring only once. The sample was blood. Receptors were obtained from a man aged 65-85 years in good health.

The chain has TRBV20-1 and TRBJ2-7; D tentatively reads TRBD1 or TRBD2 (5 bases each). The CDR3 loop spans 14 amino acids. Trimming stripped 1 base from V and 6 bases from J, with 16 bases between. Germline lookup yields CDR1 DFQATT and CDR2 SNEGSKA (reference sequence). This CDR3 is CSARGPIEGREQYF. The DNA for the CDR3 is TGCAGTGCTAGAGGGCCCATTGAGGGGCGCGAGCAGTACTTC.

This clonotype was seen only a few times. The J gene is TRBJ2-5, the V gene TRBV6-2 or TRBV6-3; TRBD1 matches 8 bases. The V and J ends lost 2 bases and 3 bases, in that order; junction bases with no gene match: 8. The CDR3 contains 16 residues. Germline CDR1 and CDR2: MNHEY and SVGEGT. CDR3 amino acids: CASSYNHLTGEETQYF. The CDR3 DNA reads as TGTGCCAGCAGTTACAACCACCTGACAGGGGAAGAGACCCAGTACTTC.

The V and J genes are TRBV28 and TRBJ1-2; perhaps TRBD1 as D (6 bases). CDR3 length: 14 amino acids. Germline loops: CDR1 MDHEN, CDR2 SYDVKM. V was cut by 5 bases and J by 3 bases, with 13 bases left in between. CDR3 DNA sequence: TGTGCCAGCAGTCACAGGGCTTCTGACTATGGCTACACCTTC. Its protein product is CASSHRASDYGYTF.

This clonotype has more than one count but fewer than ten. This sequence joins TRBV20-1 and TRBJ2-5; TRBD1 matches at 9 bases. Germline loops: CDR1 DFQATT, CDR2 SNEGSKA (reference sequence). J lost 5 bases, V lost 7 bases, and 8 bases had no gene match. This CDR3 spans 13 amino acids. CDR3 DNA sequence: TGCAGTGGCGGGACAGGGCAGGAGGAGACCCAGTACTTC. Residues: CSGGTGQEETQYF.

This clonotype has a single count. A read error may account for a junction end that differs from germline. The J gene is TRBJ1-6, the V gene TRBV20-1; no definite D call. This CDR3 has 17 amino acids. Germline assignment: CDR1 DFQATT and CDR2 SNEGSKA (reference sequence). The CDR3 region is CGARVETDLLLNSPLHF. The CDR3 DNA follows: TGCGGTGCTAGAGTGGAGACGGACCTACTCCTTAATTCACCCCTCCACTTT.

This chain uses TRBV19 with TRBJ1-6; D gene uncertain. This CDR3 is built from 13 residues. Germline loops: CDR1 LNHDA, CDR2 SQIVND (reference sequence). Trimming removed 5 bases at V and 8 bases at J, with 10 bases between. CDR3 protein: CASSDAGYSPLHF. The CDR3 coding sequence is TGTGCCAGTAGTGATGCGGGTTATTCACCCCTCCACTTT.

J is TRBJ2-1 and V is TRBV9, with D perhaps assigned TRBD1 or TRBD2 (6 bases each). Trimming cost V 0 bases and J 4 bases, with 11 bases left between them. From germline, CDR1 is SGDLS and CDR2 YYNGEE. The CDR3 length is 15 residues. The CDR3 reads CASSVAWGAYNEQFF. Written as DNA, the CDR3 is TGTGCCAGCAGCGTAGCTTGGGGGGCTTACAATGAGCAGTTCTTC.

The rearrangement links TRBV12-3 or TRBV12-4 to TRBJ1-6; D is uncertain. The CDR3 runs 12 residues. V lost 7 bases, J lost 12 bases, and 13 bases lay in between. In DNA, the CDR3 is TGTGCCAGCAATTCGAGAGTCGGACCCCTCCACTTT. Protein product: CASNSRVGPLHF.

This rearrangement joins TRBV7-8 to TRBJ2-1, with D possibly TRBD2 on 6 matching bases. The length of the CDR3 is 15 residues. Germline values: CDR1 SGHVS, CDR2 FQNEAQ. V was pared by 3 bases and J by 8 bases, with 17 bases between. CDR3: CASSFRERERYEQFF. The CDR3 coding sequence is TGTGCCAGCAGCTTCCGGGAACGGGAGAGGTATGAGCAGTTCTTC. Supplemented by reference TRBV7-8 and TRBJ2-1, the full variable domain reads GAGVSQSPRYKVAKRGQDVALRCDPISGHVSLFWYQQALGQGPEFLTYFQNEAQLDKSGLPSDRFFAERPEGSVSTLKIQRTQQEDSAVYLCASSFRERERYEQFFGPGTRLTVL.

V and J are TRBV28 and TRBJ1-2; 9 positions match TRBD1. CDR3 length: 15 residues. Germline values: CDR1 MDHEN, CDR2 SYDVKM. V was clipped by 6 bases and J by 5 bases; unmatched bases: 10. The CDR3 sequence: CASRTGGAIGYGYTF. DNA for the CDR3: TGTGCCAGCAGAACAGGGGGCGCGATAGGTTATGGCTACACCTTC.

This chain connects TRBV7-9 to TRBJ1-5; D gene ambiguous. The germline CDR1 and CDR2 sequences are SEHNR and FQNEAQ (reference sequence). Trimming pared 5 bases from V and 1 base from J, leaving 15 bases between. CDR3 length: 16 amino acids. CDR3: CASSLSIGASNQPQHF. The CDR3 nucleotides read TGTGCCAGCAGCCTAAGTATCGGCGCAAGCAATCAGCCCCAGCATTTT. Full variable domain (outside the CDR3, taken from reference TRBV7-9 and TRBJ1-5): DTGVSQNPRHKITKRGQNVTFRCDPISEHNRLYWYRQTLGQGPEFLTYFQNEAQLEKSRLLSDRFSAERPKGSFSTLEIQRTEQGDSAMYLCASSLSIGASNQPQHFGDGTRLSIL.

This chain links TRBV20-1 with TRBJ1-4, with D unresolved. In germline, CDR1 is DFQATT, CDR2 SNEGSKA (reference sequence). The length of the CDR3 is 14 residues. The V end was cut by 3 bases, the J end by 0 bases, with 8 bases between. CDR3 residues: CSARPLTTNEKLFF. DNA for the CDR3: TGCAGTGCTAGGCCGTTAACAACTAATGAAAAACTGTTTTTT.